This T cell receptor (beta chain) originates from a study of response to subunit inactivated influenza vaccine. A note on this clonotype: The antigen is not known.

Findings of the study overall: T cells newly recruited by each seasonal influenza vaccination are few, the authors suggested.

The CDR3 is made up of 14 amino acids. Trimming cost V 5 bases and J 3 bases, with 11 bases left between them. From germline, CDR1 is SGHVS and CDR2 FNYEAQ. TCRdb reanalysed the RT-PCR reads using MiXCR and keeps one entry per CDR3 protein. The data hold more than 200,000 distinct CDR3 sequences, with 12% observed a single time. The J gene is TRBJ1-3, the V gene TRBV7-6; D is unclear. The material sequenced was non-naive T cells sorted from PBMCs, taken 14 days before vaccination. The receptor was isolated from a man over 45 who received an inactivated influenza vaccine. The CDR3 sequence is CASSVGSGGNTIYF. CDR3 nucleotides: TGTGCCAGCAGCGTGGGGTCTGGTGGAAACACCATATATTTT.